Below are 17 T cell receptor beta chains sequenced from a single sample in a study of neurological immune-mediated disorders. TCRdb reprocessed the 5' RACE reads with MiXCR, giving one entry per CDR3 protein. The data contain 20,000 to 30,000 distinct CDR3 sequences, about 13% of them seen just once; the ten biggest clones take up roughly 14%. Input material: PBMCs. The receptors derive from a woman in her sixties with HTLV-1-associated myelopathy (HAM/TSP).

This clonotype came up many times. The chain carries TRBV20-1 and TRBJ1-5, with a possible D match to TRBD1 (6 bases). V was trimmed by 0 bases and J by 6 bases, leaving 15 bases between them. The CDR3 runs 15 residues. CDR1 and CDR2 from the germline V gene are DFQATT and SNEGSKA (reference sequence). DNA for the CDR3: TGCAGTGCTAGAGATACCCTAGGGACACTTCAGCCCCAGCATTTT. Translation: CSARDTLGTLQPQHF.

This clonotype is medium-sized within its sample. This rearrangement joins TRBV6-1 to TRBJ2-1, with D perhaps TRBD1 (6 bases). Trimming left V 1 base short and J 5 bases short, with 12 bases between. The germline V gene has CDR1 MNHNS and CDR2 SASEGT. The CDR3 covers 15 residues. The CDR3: CASSEGTAHHNEQFF. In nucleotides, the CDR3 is TGTGCCAGCAGTGAAGGGACAGCTCACCACAATGAGCAGTTCTTC.

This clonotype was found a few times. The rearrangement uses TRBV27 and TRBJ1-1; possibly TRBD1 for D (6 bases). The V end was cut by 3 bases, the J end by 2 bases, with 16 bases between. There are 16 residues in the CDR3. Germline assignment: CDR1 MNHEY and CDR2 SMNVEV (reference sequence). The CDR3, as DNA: TGTGCCAGCAGTTTTTACGGGACATTTACCAACACTGAAGCTTTCTTT. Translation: CASSFYGTFTNTEAFF.

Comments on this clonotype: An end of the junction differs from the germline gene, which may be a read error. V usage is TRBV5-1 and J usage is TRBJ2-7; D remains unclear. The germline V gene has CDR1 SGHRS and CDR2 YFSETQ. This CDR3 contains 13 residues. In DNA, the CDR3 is TGCGACAGCAGCTTGGCCACCGGGTACGAGCAGTACTTC. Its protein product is CDSSLATGYEQYF. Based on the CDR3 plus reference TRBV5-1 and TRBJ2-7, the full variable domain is KAGVTQTPRYLIKTRGQQVTLSCSPISGHRSVSWYQQTPGQGLQFLFEYFSETQRNKGNFPGRFSGRQFSNSRSEMNVSTLELGDSALYLCDSSLATGYEQYFGPGTRLTVT.

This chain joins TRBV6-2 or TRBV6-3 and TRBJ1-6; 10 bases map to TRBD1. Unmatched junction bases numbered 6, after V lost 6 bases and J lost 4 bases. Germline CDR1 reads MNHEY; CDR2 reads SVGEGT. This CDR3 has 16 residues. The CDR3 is CASREGQGPYNSPLHF. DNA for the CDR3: TGTGCCAGCAGAGAGGGACAGGGGCCATATAATTCACCCCTCCACTTT.

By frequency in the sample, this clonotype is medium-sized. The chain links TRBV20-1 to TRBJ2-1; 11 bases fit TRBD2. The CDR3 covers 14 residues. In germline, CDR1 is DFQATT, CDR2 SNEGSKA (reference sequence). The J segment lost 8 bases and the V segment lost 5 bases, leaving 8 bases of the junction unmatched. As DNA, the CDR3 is TGCAGTGCTTCCGGGACTAGCGGTGACCATGAGCAGTTCTTC. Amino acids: CSASGTSGDHEQFF.

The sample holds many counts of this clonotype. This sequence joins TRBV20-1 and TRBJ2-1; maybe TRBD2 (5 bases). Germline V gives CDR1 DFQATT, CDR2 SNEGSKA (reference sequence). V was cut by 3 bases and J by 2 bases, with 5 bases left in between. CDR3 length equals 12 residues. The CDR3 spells CSASGTYNEQFF. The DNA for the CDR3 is TGCAGTGCTAGCGGGACCTACAATGAGCAGTTCTTC.

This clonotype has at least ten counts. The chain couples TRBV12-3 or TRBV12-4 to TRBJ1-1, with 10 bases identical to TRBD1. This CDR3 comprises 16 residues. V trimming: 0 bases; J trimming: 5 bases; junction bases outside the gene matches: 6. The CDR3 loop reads CASSLALGQGWTEAFF. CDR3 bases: TGTGCCAGCAGTTTAGCCCTGGGACAGGGGTGGACTGAAGCTTTCTTT.

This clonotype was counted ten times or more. The CDR3 here is CSAPGGRATEAFF. In DNA form, the CDR3 reads TGCAGTGCTCCCGGCGGCAGGGCGACTGAAGCTTTCTTT. This chain links TRBV20-1 with TRBJ1-1, with a tentative D call TRBD1 (5 bases). CDR1 DFQATT and CDR2 SNEGSKA come from the germline V gene (reference sequence). V lost 5 bases to trimming and J lost 5 bases, with 15 bases between them. This CDR3 spans 13 amino acids.

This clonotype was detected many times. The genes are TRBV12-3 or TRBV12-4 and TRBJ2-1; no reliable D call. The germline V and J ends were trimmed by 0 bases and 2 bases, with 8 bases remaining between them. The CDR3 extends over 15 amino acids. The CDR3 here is CASSLAVGTYNEQFF. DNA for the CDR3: TGTGCCAGCAGTTTAGCAGTGGGAACCTACAATGAGCAGTTCTTC.

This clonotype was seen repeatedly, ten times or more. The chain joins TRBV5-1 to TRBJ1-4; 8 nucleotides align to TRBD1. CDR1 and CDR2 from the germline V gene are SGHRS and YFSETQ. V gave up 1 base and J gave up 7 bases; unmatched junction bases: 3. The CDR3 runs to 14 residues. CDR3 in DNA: TGCGCCAGCAGCTTGACAGGGGGGCCTGAAAAACTGTTTTTT. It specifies CASSLTGGPEKLFF.

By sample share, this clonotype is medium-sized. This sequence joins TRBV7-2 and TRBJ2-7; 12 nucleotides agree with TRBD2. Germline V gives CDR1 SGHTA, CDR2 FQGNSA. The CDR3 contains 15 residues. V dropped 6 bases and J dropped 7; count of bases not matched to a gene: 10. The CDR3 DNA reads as TGTGCCAGCAGTCTGTTACTAGCGGGGGGCTTGGAGCAGTACTTC. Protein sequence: CASSLLLAGGLEQYF.

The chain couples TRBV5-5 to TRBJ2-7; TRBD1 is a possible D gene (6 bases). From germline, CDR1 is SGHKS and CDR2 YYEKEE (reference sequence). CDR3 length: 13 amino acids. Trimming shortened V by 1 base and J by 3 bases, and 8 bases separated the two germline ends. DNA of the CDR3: TGTGCCAGCAGCTTGAAGGGGGTCTACGAGCAGTACTTC. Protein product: CASSLKGVYEQYF. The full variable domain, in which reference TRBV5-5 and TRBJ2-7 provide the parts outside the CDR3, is DAGVTQSPTHLIKTRGQQVTLRCSPISGHKSVSWYQQVLGQGPQFIFQYYEKEERGRGNFPDRFSARQFPNYSSELNVNALLLGDSALYLCASSLKGVYEQYFGPGTRLTVT.

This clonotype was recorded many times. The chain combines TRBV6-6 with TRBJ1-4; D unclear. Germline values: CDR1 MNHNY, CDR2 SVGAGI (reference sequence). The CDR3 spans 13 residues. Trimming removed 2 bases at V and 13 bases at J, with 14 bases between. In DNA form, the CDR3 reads TGTGCCAGCAGTTACACCCGACACTGGAGACTGTTTTTT. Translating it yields CASSYTRHWRLFF.

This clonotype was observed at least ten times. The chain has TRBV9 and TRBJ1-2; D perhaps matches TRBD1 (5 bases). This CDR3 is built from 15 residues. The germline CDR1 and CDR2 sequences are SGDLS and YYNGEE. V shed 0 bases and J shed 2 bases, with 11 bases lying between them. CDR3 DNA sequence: TGTGCCAGCAGCGTAGTGCAGGCAGGGAACTATGGCTACACCTTC. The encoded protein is CASSVVQAGNYGYTF.

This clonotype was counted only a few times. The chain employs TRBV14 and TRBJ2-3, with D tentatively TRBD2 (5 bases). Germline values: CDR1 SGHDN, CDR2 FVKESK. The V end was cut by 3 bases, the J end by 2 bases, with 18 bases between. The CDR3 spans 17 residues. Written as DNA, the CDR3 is TGTGCCAGCAGCCACTCGCGGGCCGGGGTACACACAGATACGCAGTATTTT. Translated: CASSHSRAGVHTDTQYF. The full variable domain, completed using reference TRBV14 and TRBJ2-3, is EAGVTQFPSHSVIEKGQTVTLRCDPISGHDNLYWYRRVMGKEIKFLLHFVKESKQDESGMPNNRFLAERTGGTYSTLKVQPAELEDSGVYFCASSHSRAGVHTDTQYFGPGTRLTVL.

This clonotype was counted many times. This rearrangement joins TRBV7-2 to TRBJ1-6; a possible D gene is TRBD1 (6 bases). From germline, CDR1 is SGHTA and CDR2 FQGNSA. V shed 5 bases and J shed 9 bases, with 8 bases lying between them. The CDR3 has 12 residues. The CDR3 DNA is TGTGCCAGCAGCGGACAGTTTTCACCCCTCCACTTT. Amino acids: CASSGQFSPLHF.